This T cell receptor beta chain comes out of a study of response to subunit inactivated influenza vaccine. To note about this clonotype: What it binds is unknown.

TCRdb redid the calling of the RT-PCR reads with MiXCR, one entry per CDR3 protein. The sample shows roughly 500,000 distinct CDR3 sequences, more than 15% of them seen only once. From germline, CDR1 is SQVTM and CDR2 ANQGSEA. The CDR3 totals 13 residues. With V trimmed by 6 bases and J by 2 bases, 6 bases remained unmatched. Study observations and caveats: Authors suggested each seasonal influenza vaccination recruits few new T cells.

The chain has TRBV29-1 and TRBJ1-2, with TRBD1 matching over 7 bases. The sequencing here drew on CD4+ T cells sorted from PBMCs, taken approximately 25 months after vaccination. The TCR originated in a man between 50 and 75 years old who received an inactivated influenza vaccine. The CDR3 loop is CSVTQGQNYGYTF. CDR3 nucleotides: TGCAGCGTCACACAGGGGCAAAACTATGGCTACACCTTC.